This TCR beta chain was identified during a study of early T cells in non-severe SARS-CoV-2 infection. As for the study in general: Whole-blood bulk RNA, unsorted, was sequenced, and chains were unpaired.

Unique molecular identifiers were affixed to single, distinct cDNA molecules. TCRdb used MiXCR to reprocess the 5' RACE reads, holding one entry per CDR3 protein. The repertoire holds fewer than 120,000 distinct CDR3 sequences, around 13% seen once, with 3.5% to 4% in the top ten. Study-wide points: VDJdb matching favored anti-spike CD8 responses, missing private and CD4 specificities.

This clonotype showed up just a few times. Its specificity is unknown. The germline CDR1 and CDR2 sequences are SGHVS and FNYEAQ. Trimming took 3 bases from V and 6 from J; bases not matched to a gene: 7. There are 15 residues in the CDR3. The sample here was whole blood, taken at baseline. V usage is TRBV7-6 and J usage is TRBJ2-3, with 9 bases matching TRBD2. The clonotype originates from an adult who was a healthcare worker with PCR-confirmed SARS-CoV-2 infection or an uninfected control (not recorded which). The CDR3 here is CASSFILAGRDTQYF. Here the CDR3 DNA reads TGTGCCAGCAGCTTCATCCTAGCGGGGCGGGATACGCAGTATTTT.